This T cell receptor (beta chain) was profiled in a study of blood T cell repertoires in COVID-19. V was pared by 3 bases and J by 2 bases, with 10 bases between. The germline V gene encodes CDR1 MNHEY and CDR2 SMNVEV (reference sequence). This CDR3 is 14 amino acids long. Original handling: Using reference gene primer amplification, nucleated cell counts were estimated. Measured with immunoSEQ multiplex PCR; TCRdb has only the in-frame clones, and not every one. Clonal size and the V and J genes are those of that table, whereas D and trimming came from the DNA. The table includes about 210,000 clones, 80% to 90% detected once.

Sequenced sample: peripheral blood. This sequence was found in a woman in her 70s with acute or convalescent COVID-19. The chain joins TRBV27 to TRBJ2-5, with a weak D call TRBD2 (5 bases). CDR3 amino acids: CASSFRDPQETQYF. CDR3 DNA: TGTGCCAGCAGTTTCCGGGATCCTCAAGAGACCCAGTACTTC.